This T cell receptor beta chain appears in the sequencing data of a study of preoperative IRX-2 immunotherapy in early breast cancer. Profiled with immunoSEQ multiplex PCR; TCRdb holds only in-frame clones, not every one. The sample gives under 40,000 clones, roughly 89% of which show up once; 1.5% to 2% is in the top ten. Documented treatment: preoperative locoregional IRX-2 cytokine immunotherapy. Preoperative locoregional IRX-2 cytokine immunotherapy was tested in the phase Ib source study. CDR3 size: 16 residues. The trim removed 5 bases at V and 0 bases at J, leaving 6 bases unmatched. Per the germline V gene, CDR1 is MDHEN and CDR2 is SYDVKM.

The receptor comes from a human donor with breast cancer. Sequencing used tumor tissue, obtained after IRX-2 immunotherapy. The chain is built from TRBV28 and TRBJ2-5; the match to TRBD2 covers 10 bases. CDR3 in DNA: TGTGCCAGCAGTGCAATTAGCGGGGGGAACCAAGAGACCCAGTACTTC. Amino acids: CASSAISGGNQETQYF.